This T cell receptor (beta chain) was recovered during a study of T cell responses to AZD1222 COVID-19 vaccine. Sequencing used immunoSEQ multiplex PCR; TCRdb keeps in-frame clones, though not all of them. The data show around 45,000 clones, just under 80% seen once. The CDR3 runs to 12 residues. Trimming shortened V by 3 bases and J by 11 bases, and 11 bases separated the two germline ends. Germline V CDR1 and CDR2: MNHEY, SMNVEV (reference sequence). The origin of this receptor is an adult who received the MenACWY meningococcal vaccine as a control. V usage is TRBV27 and J usage is TRBJ1-5; D may be TRBD1 (5 bases). This specimen consisted of peripheral blood, obtained 28 days after the second dose of the MenACWY control vaccine. CDR3 bases: TGTGCCAGCAGTTTCCCGGGAGGGGCCCAGCATTTT. Protein product: CASSFPGGAQHF.